Shown below are 9 T cell receptor beta chains from a single sample sequenced in a study of cytomegalovirus exposure and HLA in healthy donors. Primers included in the PCR were 60 Vbeta and 13 Jbeta primers. Sequencing used immunoSEQ multiplex PCR; TCRdb keeps in-frame clones, though not all of them. The sample consists of around 100,000 clones, around three quarters of them appearing once. Sequenced sample: PBMCs. Every receptor here comes from a man aged 45 to 65 in good health and CMV-seropositive.

The CDR3 coding sequence is TGCGCCAGCAGCCCGGGGACCGCCGGGACTCGCAGCACCCAGCATTTT. It encodes CASSPGTAGTRSTQHF. The rearrangement uses TRBV4-3 and TRBJ1-5, with a weak D call TRBD1 (5 bases). The CDR3 length is 16 residues. Germline CDR1 is LGHNA and CDR2 is YSLEER. The ends were cut back, 4 bases at V and 11 bases at J, with 24 bases in the middle.

This clone was seen a few times. The gene calls are TRBV5-4 and TRBJ1-2; TRBD1 aligns across 7 bases. The CDR3 extends over 14 amino acids. The V gene's germline CDR1 is SGHNT and CDR2 YYREEE (reference sequence). V was clipped by 2 bases and J by 4 bases; unmatched bases: 5. This CDR3 is CASSLRGGGYGYTF. The DNA of the CDR3 is TGTGCCAGCAGCTTAAGAGGGGGCGGCTATGGCTACACCTTC. Looking up the rest from reference TRBV5-4 and TRBJ1-2 gives the full variable domain: ETGVTQSPTHLIKTRGQQVTLRCSSQSGHNTVSWYQQALGQGPQFIFQYYREEENGRGNFPPRFSGLQFPNYSSELNVNALELDDSALYLCASSLRGGGYGYTFGSGTRLTVV.

This chain links TRBV28 with TRBJ2-1; TRBD2 agrees at 7 bases. The CDR3 contains 15 residues. J lost 6 bases, V lost 3 bases, and 8 bases had no gene match. CDR1 is MDHEN, CDR2 SYDVKM, per germline. CDR3 protein: CASSFYGGRGNEQFF. DNA of the CDR3: TGTGCCAGCAGTTTCTACGGCGGGAGAGGCAATGAGCAGTTCTTC. Filled out from reference TRBV28 and TRBJ2-1, the complete variable domain reads DVKVTQSSRYLVKRTGEKVFLECVQDMDHENMFWYRQDPGLGLRLIYFSYDVKMKEKGDIPEGYSVSREKKERFSLILESASTNQTSMYLCASSFYGGRGNEQFFGPGTRLTVL.

This rearrangement joins TRBV5-4 to TRBJ1-2; no reliable D call. The germline gives CDR1 SGHNT, CDR2 YYREEE (reference sequence). Trimming removed 7 bases from V and 3 bases from J, with 16 bases in between. CDR3 length equals 14 residues. The chain's CDR3 is CASARGGRDYGYTF. DNA of the CDR3: TGTGCCAGCGCCCGAGGAGGGCGAGACTATGGCTACACCTTC.

V usage is TRBV7-9 and J usage is TRBJ1-1; no clear D gene. The ends were cut back, 5 bases at V and 4 bases at J, with 17 bases in the middle. This CDR3 comprises 15 residues. Germline loops: CDR1 SEHNR, CDR2 FQNEAQ (reference sequence). CDR3 bases: TGTGCCAGCAGCCCCTCGGTAGAAAGCTCCACTGAAGCTTTCTTT. Translated, it gives CASSPSVESSTEAFF.

The chain employs TRBV6-5 and TRBJ1-1, with D perhaps TRBD1 (5 bases). The germline V gene encodes CDR1 MNHEY and CDR2 SVGAGI. Deletions cut 8 bases from V and 6 bases from J, with 16 bases between. CDR3 length: 13 amino acids. The CDR3 nucleotides are TGTGCCAGCTACAGGACAAAGAATGCTGAAGCTTTCTTT. Translation: CASYRTKNAEAFF.

This chain connects TRBV4-2 to TRBJ2-7, with 8 positions matching TRBD2. After removal of 1 base from V and 0 bases from J, the junction contained 5 bases not matched to a gene. The germline V gene has CDR1 LGHNA and CDR2 YNFKEQ. The CDR3 totals 16 residues. The CDR3 loop reads CASSQVDGRDSYEQYF. The CDR3 DNA reads TGTGCCAGCAGCCAAGTAGACGGGAGGGACTCCTACGAGCAGTACTTC.

The chain is built from TRBV7-8 and TRBJ2-7; D is uncertain. Trimming left V 4 bases short and J 0 bases short, with 4 bases between. Per germline, CDR1 SGHVS and CDR2 FQNEAQ. This CDR3 is built from 12 residues. CDR3 sequence: CASSSISYEQYF. In nucleotides, the CDR3 is TGTGCCAGCAGCTCCATCTCCTACGAGCAGTACTTC.

V and J are TRBV11-2 and TRBJ1-3; tentatively, D is TRBD1 (5 bases). V was shortened by 2 bases and J by 4 bases, with 21 bases between the two germline ends. This CDR3 region has 18 residues. CDR1 is SGHAT, CDR2 FQNNGV, per germline. DNA of the CDR3: TGTGCCAGCAGCTTAAAAAGAGCTATCGGGGGAAACGGAAACACCATATATTTT. Its protein is CASSLKRAIGGNGNTIYF.